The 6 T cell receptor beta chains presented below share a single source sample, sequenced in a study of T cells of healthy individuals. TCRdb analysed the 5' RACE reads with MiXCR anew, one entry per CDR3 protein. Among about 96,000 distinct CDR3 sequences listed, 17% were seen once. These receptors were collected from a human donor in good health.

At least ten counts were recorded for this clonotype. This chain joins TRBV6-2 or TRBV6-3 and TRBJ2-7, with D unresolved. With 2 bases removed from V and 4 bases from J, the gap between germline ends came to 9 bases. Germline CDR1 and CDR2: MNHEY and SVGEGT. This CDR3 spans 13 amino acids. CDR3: CASSYGLGYEQYF. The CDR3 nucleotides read TGTGCCAGCAGTTACGGTTTAGGGTACGAGCAGTACTTC.

The CDR3 loop is CASSMGHGGIRVQPQHF. The CDR3 DNA reads as TGTGCCAGTAGTATGGGTCACGGGGGGATTCGGGTTCAGCCCCAGCATTTT. The genes are TRBV19 and TRBJ1-5; the D gene is possibly TRBD1 (5 bases). Per germline, CDR1 LNHDA and CDR2 SQIVND (reference sequence). This CDR3 is built from 17 residues. V was shortened by 3 bases and J by 6 bases, with 21 bases between the two germline ends.

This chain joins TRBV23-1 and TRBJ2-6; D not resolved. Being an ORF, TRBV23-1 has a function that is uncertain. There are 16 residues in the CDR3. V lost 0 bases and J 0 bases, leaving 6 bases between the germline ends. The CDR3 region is CASSQSKGSGANVLTF. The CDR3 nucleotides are TGCGCCAGCAGTCAATCGAAGGGCTCTGGGGCCAACGTCCTGACTTTC.

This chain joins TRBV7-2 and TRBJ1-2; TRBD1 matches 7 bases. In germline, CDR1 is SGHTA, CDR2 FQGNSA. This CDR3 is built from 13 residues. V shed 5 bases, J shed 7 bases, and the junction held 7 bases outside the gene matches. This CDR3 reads CASSPTGAGGYTF. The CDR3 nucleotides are TGTGCCAGCAGCCCAACAGGGGCAGGTGGCTACACCTTC.

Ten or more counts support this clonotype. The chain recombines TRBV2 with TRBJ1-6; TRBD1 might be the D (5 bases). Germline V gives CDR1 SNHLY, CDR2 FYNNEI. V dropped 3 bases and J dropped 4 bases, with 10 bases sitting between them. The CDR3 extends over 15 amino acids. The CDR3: CASSDPQGYNSPLHF. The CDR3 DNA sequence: TGTGCCAGCAGTGATCCTCAGGGTTATAATTCACCCCTCCACTTT.

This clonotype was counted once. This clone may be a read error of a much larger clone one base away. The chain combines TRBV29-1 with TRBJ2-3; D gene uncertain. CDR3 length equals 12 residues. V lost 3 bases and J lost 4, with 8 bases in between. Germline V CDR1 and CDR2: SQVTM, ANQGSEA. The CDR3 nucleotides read TGCAGCGTTGACAAGGAACCAGATACGCAGTATTTT. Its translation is CSVDKEPDTQYF.